These 22 T cell receptor beta chains originate from one sample sequenced in a study of T cell repertoires in cytomegalovirus infection. TCRdb ran MiXCR on the reads and lists one entry per CDR3 protein. The sample includes under 350,000 distinct CDR3 sequences, around 9.6% seen only once; the top ten take approximately 2.4%. The sample consisted of PBMCs. These TCRs come from a human donor in good health (CMV status not recorded). Some clones in this sample may be carry-over from other donors' samples.

The V and J genes are TRBV20-1 and TRBJ2-6; 7 bases match TRBD1. CDR1 and CDR2 (germline): DFQATT, SNEGSKA (reference sequence). V lost 6 bases and J lost 0; bases outside the gene matches: 8. The CDR3 extends over 16 amino acids. The CDR3 spells CSADKGANSGANVLTF. The CDR3 region has the DNA TGCAGTGCAGATAAGGGGGCGAACTCTGGGGCCAACGTCCTGACTTTC.

This clonotype occurred a few times. The chain employs TRBV10-2 and TRBJ1-6; the D gene is possibly TRBD1 (6 bases). The length of the CDR3 is 15 residues. CDR1 is WSHSY and CDR2 is SAAADI in the germline V gene. The germline V and J ends were trimmed by 3 bases and 3 bases, with 9 bases remaining between them. The DNA of the CDR3 is TGCGCCAGCAGTGACAGGGGAAGCTATAATTCACCCCTCCACTTT. This gives the protein CASSDRGSYNSPLHF.

This chain joins TRBV12-3 or TRBV12-4 and TRBJ2-4, with D tentatively TRBD1 or TRBD2 (5 bases each). The CDR3 length is 14 residues. Trimming took 6 bases from V and 9 from J, leaving 18 bases between them. The CDR3 coding sequence is TGTGCCAGCAGCTTTCCGTGGGGGACCATCATTCAGTACTTC. This gives the protein CASSFPWGTIIQYF.

This clonotype came up once. A much larger clone lies one base from this, so it may be a read error. This chain joins TRBV10-3 and TRBJ2-7; D possibly corresponds to TRBD2 (5 bases). Germline CDR1 is ENHRY and CDR2 is SYGVKD. Trimming left V 7 bases short and J 6 bases short, with 16 bases between. The CDR3 covers 13 residues. CDR3 sequence: CAITQKGGCEQYF. CDR3 sequence (DNA): TGTGCCATCACCCAAAAAGGAGGCTGCGAGCAGTACTTC.

The chain combines TRBV5-4 with TRBJ1-4; D remains ambiguous. V lost 4 bases and J lost 8, with 9 bases in between. This CDR3 spans 12 amino acids. CDR1 and CDR2 from the germline V gene are SGHNT and YYREEE (reference sequence). DNA of the CDR3: TGTGCCAGCAGCCCGGCGGGGGAAAAACTGTTTTTT. Encoded protein: CASSPAGEKLFF.

This clonotype was detected many times. The gene calls are TRBV12-5 and TRBJ2-7, with TRBD1 matching 7 bases. Germline CDR1 LGHNT, CDR2 FRNRAP. This CDR3 has 13 amino acids. V trimming: 5 bases; J trimming: 4 bases; junction bases outside the gene matches: 5. The CDR3 DNA reads as TGTGCTAGTGGTAATACAGGGGCTTACGAGCAGTACTTC. Its protein is CASGNTGAYEQYF.

This clonotype was seen more than once but under ten times. V usage is TRBV5-1 and J usage is TRBJ2-7; 8 bases agree with TRBD1. This CDR3 is built from 13 residues. Trimming removed 4 bases from V and 3 bases from J; junction bases left unmatched: 3. In germline, CDR1 is SGHRS, CDR2 YFSETQ. The CDR3 bases are TGCGCCAGCAGCCGGACAGGGCACTACGAGCAGTACTTC. This codes for CASSRTGHYEQYF.

In this sample, this clonotype turned up many times. This rearrangement joins TRBV28 to TRBJ2-1; D is possibly TRBD2 (6 bases). The CDR3 consists of 14 residues. In germline, CDR1 is MDHEN, CDR2 SYDVKM. Written as DNA, the CDR3 is TGTGCATCCGGGGGTTTCAGCTCCTACAATGAGCAGTTCTTC. It encodes CASGGFSSYNEQFF.

This clonotype was picked up many times. The rearrangement uses TRBV28 and TRBJ2-6; D is uncertain. V lost 7 bases, J lost 1 base, and 14 bases lay in between. This CDR3 is built from 16 residues. Per germline, CDR1 MDHEN and CDR2 SYDVKM. The CDR3 loop is CASTPPSPSGANVLTF. The DNA for the CDR3 is TGTGCCAGCACCCCCCCATCCCCTTCTGGGGCCAACGTCCTGACTTTC.

This clonotype has ten or more counts. The chain employs TRBV11-3 and TRBJ1-1, with TRBD1 identical over 7 bases. Losses at the gene ends were 4 bases for V and 4 bases for J; bases not matched to a gene: 6. CDR1 and CDR2 (germline): SGHNT, YENEEA. The CDR3 runs to 14 residues. The CDR3: CASSSGRQGTEAFF. In DNA, the CDR3 is TGTGCCAGCAGCTCGGGAAGACAGGGCACTGAAGCTTTCTTT.

This clonotype was detected many times. The chain links TRBV29-1 to TRBJ2-5, with TRBD2 as a possible D gene (6 bases). The ends were cut back, 6 bases at V and 4 bases at J, with 12 bases in the middle. The CDR3 has 12 amino acids. The germline CDR1 and CDR2 sequences are SQVTM and ANQGSEA. CDR3 loop: CSVLRGGETQYF. CDR3 bases: TGCAGCGTCCTGAGGGGAGGAGAGACCCAGTACTTC.

This clonotype has a count of ten or more. The DNA of the CDR3 is TGTGCCAGCAGTTACAGGGACGGTCAGCCCCAGCATTTT. It yields the protein CASSYRDGQPQHF. The rearrangement links TRBV6-2 or TRBV6-3 to TRBJ1-5, with D perhaps TRBD1 (5 bases). The CDR3 covers 13 residues. Germline CDR1 and CDR2: MNHEY and SVGEGT. The V end was cut by 2 bases, the J end by 6 bases, with 8 bases between.

Many counts were recorded for this clonotype. The chain carries TRBV6-2 or TRBV6-3 and TRBJ2-1, with D uncertain. The CDR3 spans 16 residues. Germline V gene sequence: CDR1 MNHEY, CDR2 SVGEGT. The germline V and J ends were trimmed by 3 bases and 8 bases, with 20 bases remaining between them. CDR3 residues: CASSYNHQAPKDEQFF. The CDR3 DNA follows: TGTGCCAGCAGTTATAACCATCAGGCCCCTAAGGATGAGCAGTTCTTC.

At least ten counts were recorded for this clonotype. The chain links TRBV10-3 to TRBJ2-5; possibly TRBD1 or TRBD2 for D (7 bases each). The germline CDR1 and CDR2 sequences are ENHRY and SYGVKD. V lost 3 bases, J lost 5 bases, and 16 bases lay in between. The CDR3 consists of 15 residues. The CDR3 region is CAISEGEGAHETQYF. Here the CDR3 DNA reads TGTGCCATCAGTGAAGGGGAGGGGGCGCATGAGACCCAGTACTTC.

This clonotype was counted many times. The chain couples TRBV28 to TRBJ2-2, with TRBD1 identical over 8 bases. The V segment lost 1 base and the J segment 7 bases; nucleotides outside the gene matches: 2. Germline CDR1 and CDR2: MDHEN and SYDVKM. The CDR3 totals 14 residues. DNA for the CDR3: TGTGCCAGCAGTTTATTGGACAGGGACGGGGAGCTGTTTTTT. Protein product: CASSLLDRDGELFF.

This clonotype was seen repeatedly, ten times or more. The chain recombines TRBV7-2 with TRBJ1-1, with D unclear. The germline V and J ends were trimmed by 5 bases and 8 bases, with 12 bases remaining between them. CDR1 and CDR2 (germline): SGHTA, FQGNSA. The CDR3 has 12 amino acids. This CDR3 reads CASSNYGGEAFF. DNA of the CDR3: TGTGCCAGCAGCAACTATGGAGGAGAAGCTTTCTTT.

This clonotype was seen repeatedly, ten times or more. This rearrangement joins TRBV5-1 to TRBJ1-1, with a tentative D call TRBD1 (6 bases). The CDR3 spans 16 residues. Trimming cost V 2 bases and J 0 bases, with 14 bases left between them. The germline V gene encodes CDR1 SGHRS and CDR2 YFSETQ. CDR3 region: CASSFQGRSMNTEAFF. The CDR3 DNA is TGCGCCAGCAGCTTCCAGGGGAGATCCATGAACACTGAAGCTTTCTTT. Variable domain in full (rest from reference TRBV5-1 and TRBJ1-1): KAGVTQTPRYLIKTRGQQVTLSCSPISGHRSVSWYQQTPGQGLQFLFEYFSETQRNKGNFPGRFSGRQFSNSRSEMNVSTLELGDSALYLCASSFQGRSMNTEAFFGQGTRLTVV.

As to this clonotype: It may be a read error: a sequence one base away is much more abundant. This chain uses TRBV29-1 with TRBJ2-1; D is unresolved. V dropped 5 bases and J dropped 5 bases, with 4 bases sitting between them. This CDR3 comprises 10 residues. Germline V lookup: CDR1 SQVTM, CDR2 ANQGSEA. The DNA of the CDR3 is TGCAGCGTTTTGGACAATGAGCAGTTCTTC. It translates to CSVLDNEQFF.

The gene calls are TRBV2 and TRBJ2-4; a possible D gene is TRBD2 (6 bases). V gave up 5 bases and J gave up 6 bases, with 8 bases separating them. The germline gives CDR1 SNHLY, CDR2 FYNNEI. The CDR3 consists of 12 residues. CDR3 coding DNA: TGTGCCAGCAGTAGGGACTCAAACATTCAGTACTTC. Protein: CASSRDSNIQYF.

This clonotype was counted ten times or more. The chain couples TRBV7-2 to TRBJ2-1; no firm D call. The CDR3 is made up of 15 amino acids. The germline V and J ends were trimmed by 5 bases and 6 bases, with 17 bases remaining between them. Per germline, CDR1 SGHTA and CDR2 FQGNSA. The CDR3 DNA follows: TGTGCCAGCAGCCCGACTCAGGTTGACTCCAATGAGCAGTTCTTC. It encodes CASSPTQVDSNEQFF.

This clonotype was counted between two and nine times. The V and J genes are TRBV28 and TRBJ2-1; 13 bases fit TRBD2. V dropped 7 bases and J dropped 2; count of bases not matched to a gene: 5. Germline V gene sequence: CDR1 MDHEN, CDR2 SYDVKM. The CDR3 has 16 amino acids. CDR3 region: CASTRTSGGAYNEQFF. CDR3 bases: TGTGCCAGCACCCGGACTAGCGGGGGAGCCTACAATGAGCAGTTCTTC. Full variable domain (outside the CDR3, taken from reference TRBV28 and TRBJ2-1): DVKVTQSSRYLVKRTGEKVFLECVQDMDHENMFWYRQDPGLGLRLIYFSYDVKMKEKGDIPEGYSVSREKKERFSLILESASTNQTSMYLCASTRTSGGAYNEQFFGPGTRLTVL.

This clonotype showed up many times. The V gene is TRBV7-9, the J gene TRBJ2-2, with D perhaps TRBD2 (5 bases). V was trimmed by 5 bases and J by 4 bases, leaving 14 bases between them. Looked up from germline, CDR1 is SEHNR and CDR2 is FQNEAQ (reference sequence). The length of the CDR3 is 15 residues. The CDR3 loop is CASSVGGSFTGELFF. DNA of the CDR3: TGTGCCAGCAGCGTGGGCGGGTCCTTCACCGGGGAGCTGTTTTTT.